Below are 8 T cell receptor beta chains sequenced from a single sample in a study of blood T cells in healthy people across ages. PCR was performed a second time for about 7 to 11 cycles using a sample-barcoded 5' primer and a J-beta primer mix. TCRdb itself ran the 5' RACE reads through MiXCR, one entry per CDR3 protein. The data hold about 1.6 million distinct CDR3 sequences, with roughly 32% observed a single time. Sequencing used blood. The receptors originated from a woman aged 25-40 years in good health.

Concerning this clonotype: Its ends do not fully match the called genes, so a read error is possible. The chain links TRBV5-1 to TRBJ1-2; D remains ambiguous. CDR1 is SGHRS and CDR2 is YFSETQ in the germline V gene. There are 17 residues in the CDR3. This CDR3 is CASSLAEGPLLNYGYIF. CDR3 DNA: TGCGCCAGCAGCTTGGCCGAAGGGCCGCTTCTGAACTATGGCTACATCTTC.

The rearrangement joins TRBV2 to TRBJ2-1; TRBD1 agrees at 9 bases. The CDR3 has 16 amino acids. Germline V gene lookup returns CDR1 SNHLY and CDR2 FYNNEI. V lost 5 bases and J lost 2; bases outside the gene matches: 7. The CDR3 spells CASSPRGQGPYNEQFF. The CDR3, as DNA: TGTGCCAGCAGTCCTAGGGGACAGGGACCCTACAATGAGCAGTTCTTC.

J is TRBJ1-1 and V is TRBV5-1, with D perhaps TRBD1 (5 bases). The CDR3 is made up of 14 amino acids. V dropped 4 bases and J dropped 1 base, with 11 bases sitting between them. Germline V gene sequence: CDR1 SGHRS, CDR2 YFSETQ. This CDR3 reads CASSDRGKNTEAFF. CDR3 DNA: TGCGCCAGCAGCGACCGGGGGAAGAACACTGAAGCTTTCTTT.

Only a few counts were recorded for this clonotype. The rearrangement uses TRBV11-3 and TRBJ2-3, with unresolved D. The germline V and J ends were trimmed by 5 bases and 5 bases, with 14 bases remaining between them. CDR3 size: 14 residues. Germline V gene data show CDR1 as SGHNT and CDR2 as YENEEA. CDR3 protein: CASSPSWSQDTQYF. CDR3 in DNA: TGTGCCAGCAGCCCCTCGTGGTCCCAAGATACGCAGTATTTT.

This sequence joins TRBV3-1 and TRBJ2-3, with D perhaps TRBD2 (6 bases). V was clipped by 4 bases and J by 5 bases, with 13 bases between them. The V gene's germline CDR1 is LGHDT and CDR2 YNNKEL (reference sequence). This CDR3 comprises 14 residues. Written as DNA, the CDR3 is TGTGCCAGCAGCCCCCTTCAGGGAGGAGATACGCAGTATTTT. Residues: CASSPLQGGDTQYF.

The chain combines TRBV7-8 with TRBJ1-1; possibly TRBD1 for D (6 bases). Per germline, CDR1 SGHVS and CDR2 FQNEAQ. The CDR3 has 15 residues. With 0 bases removed from V and 6 bases from J, the gap between germline ends came to 14 bases. The CDR3 here is CASSLAWGAKSEAFF. CDR3 sequence (DNA): TGTGCCAGCAGCTTAGCGTGGGGGGCGAAATCTGAAGCTTTCTTT.

In its sample, this clonotype was seen a few times. The CDR3 DNA reads TGTGCCAGCAGCTTATTCGGTCGTGGCGGCAAAAGCTCCTACGAGCAGTACTTC. Translated, it gives CASSLFGRGGKSSYEQYF. The chain carries TRBV11-2 and TRBJ2-7; D unresolved. The CDR3 sequence is 18 residues long. Trimming stripped 2 bases from V and 0 bases from J, with 20 bases between. The germline V gene encodes CDR1 SGHAT and CDR2 FQNNGV.

Comments on this clonotype: A junction boundary mismatches the germline segment, possibly from a read error. The rearrangement uses TRBV9 and TRBJ2-2; TRBD2 is a possible D gene (5 bases). The CDR3 extends over 15 amino acids. Germline V CDR1 and CDR2: SGDLS, YYNGEE. The CDR3 DNA is TGTGCCAGCAGCGTAGGATATTCGAACACCGGGGAGCGGTTTTTT. Its protein product is CASSVGYSNTGERFF.